This record looks at one T cell receptor beta chain sequence and its context. What it recognizes is unknown. The trim removed 4 bases at V and 5 bases at J, leaving 1 base unmatched. The CDR3 is made up of 12 amino acids. Per germline, CDR1 SQVTM and CDR2 ANQGSEA. This sample is drawn from a study of cytomegalovirus exposure and HLA in healthy donors. The PCR made use of 60 Vbeta and 13 Jbeta primers. Profiled with immunoSEQ multiplex PCR; TCRdb holds only in-frame clones, not every one. Here the sample spans some 33,000 clones, about 60% being singletons. General observations from the study: The only immune exposure information that was available was CMV serostatus. TCR beta V segments were, for the most part, productive about 87% or about 30% of the time in an earlier analysis. A later analysis found TCR association rates differed by HLA locus, highest for DRB1 and lowest for HLA-C. Later analysis suggested most CMV-associated TCR beta chains were HLA-restricted.

Specimen: PBMCs. The chain joins TRBV29-1 to TRBJ2-3, with 9 bases that match TRBD1. The clonotype originates from a middle-aged man in good health and CMV-seropositive. CDR3 sequence reads: CSVGQGGDTQYF. For the CDR3, the DNA is TGCAGCGTTGGACAGGGGGGAGATACGCAGTATTTT.